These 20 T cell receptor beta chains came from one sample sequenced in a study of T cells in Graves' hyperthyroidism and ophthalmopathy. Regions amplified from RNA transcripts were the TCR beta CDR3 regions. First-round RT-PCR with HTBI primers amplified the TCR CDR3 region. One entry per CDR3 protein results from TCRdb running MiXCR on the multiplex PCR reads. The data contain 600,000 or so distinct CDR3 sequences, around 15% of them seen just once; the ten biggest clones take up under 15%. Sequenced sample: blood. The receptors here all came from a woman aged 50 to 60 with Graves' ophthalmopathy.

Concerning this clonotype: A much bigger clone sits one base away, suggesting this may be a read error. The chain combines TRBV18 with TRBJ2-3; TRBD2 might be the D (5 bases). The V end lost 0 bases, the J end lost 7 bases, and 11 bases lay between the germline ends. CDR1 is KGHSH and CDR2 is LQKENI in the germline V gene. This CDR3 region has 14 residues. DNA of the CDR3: TGTGCCAGCTCACCACCGGAGGCCTTTAATACGCAGTATTTT. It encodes CASSPPEAFNTQYF.

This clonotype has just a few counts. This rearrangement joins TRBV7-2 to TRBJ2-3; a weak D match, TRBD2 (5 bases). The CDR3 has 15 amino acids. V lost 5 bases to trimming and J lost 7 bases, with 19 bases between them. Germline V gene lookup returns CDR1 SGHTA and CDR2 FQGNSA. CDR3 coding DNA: TGTGCCAGCAGCCAAGAACCACTAGTCGCCCATACGCAGTATTTT. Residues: CASSQEPLVAHTQYF.

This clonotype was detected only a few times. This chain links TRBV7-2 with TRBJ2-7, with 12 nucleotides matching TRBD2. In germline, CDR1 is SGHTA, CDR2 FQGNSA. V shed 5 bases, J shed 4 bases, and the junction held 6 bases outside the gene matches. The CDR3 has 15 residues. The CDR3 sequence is CASSAETSGSYEQYF. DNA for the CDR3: TGTGCCAGCAGCGCAGAGACTAGCGGGAGTTACGAGCAGTACTTC.

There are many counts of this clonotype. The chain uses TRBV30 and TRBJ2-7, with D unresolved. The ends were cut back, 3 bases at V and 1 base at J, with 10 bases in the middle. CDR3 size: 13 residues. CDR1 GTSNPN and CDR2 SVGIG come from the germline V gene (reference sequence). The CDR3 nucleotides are TGTGCCTGGAGAGTGGAAGGGTCCTACGAGCAGTACTTC. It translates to CAWRVEGSYEQYF.

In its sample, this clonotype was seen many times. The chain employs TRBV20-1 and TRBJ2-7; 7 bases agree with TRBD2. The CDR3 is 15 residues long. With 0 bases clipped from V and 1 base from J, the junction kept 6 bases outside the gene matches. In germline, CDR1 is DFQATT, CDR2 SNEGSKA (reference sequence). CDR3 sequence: CSARDPPSGSYEQYF. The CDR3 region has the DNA TGCAGTGCTAGAGACCCGCCTAGCGGATCCTACGAGCAGTACTTC.

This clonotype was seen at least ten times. CDR3 sequence (DNA): TGTGCCAGCAGTTACTCAAGACAGGGAGGTGTTGATAACACTGAAGCTTTCTTT. It codes for CASSYSRQGGVDNTEAFF. This chain joins TRBV6-5 and TRBJ1-1, with 7 bases identical to TRBD1. After removal of 0 bases from V and 2 bases from J, the junction contained 12 bases not matched to a gene. The CDR3 contains 18 residues. In germline, CDR1 is MNHEY, CDR2 SVGAGI.

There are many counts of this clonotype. Here the CDR3 DNA reads TGTGCCAGCAGCCAATTAAGGGGACAGAACACCGGGGAGCTGTTTTTT. Encoded protein: CASSQLRGQNTGELFF. The gene calls are TRBV3-1 and TRBJ2-2; D might be TRBD1 (6 bases). The CDR3 runs to 16 residues. Trimming shortened V by 2 bases and J by 1 base, and 11 bases separated the two germline ends. Germline-derived CDR1 and CDR2 are LGHDT and YNNKEL (reference sequence).

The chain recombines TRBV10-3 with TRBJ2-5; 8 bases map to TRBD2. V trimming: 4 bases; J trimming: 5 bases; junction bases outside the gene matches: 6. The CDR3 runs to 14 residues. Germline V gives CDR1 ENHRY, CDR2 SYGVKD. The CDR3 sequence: CAISGLGGRETQYF. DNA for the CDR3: TGTGCCATCAGTGGATTGGGCGGGAGGGAGACCCAGTACTTC.

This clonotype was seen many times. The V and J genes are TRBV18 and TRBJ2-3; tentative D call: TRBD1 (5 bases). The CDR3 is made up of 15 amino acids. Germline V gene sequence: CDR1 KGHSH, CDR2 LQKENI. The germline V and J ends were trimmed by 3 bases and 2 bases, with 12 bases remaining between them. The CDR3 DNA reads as TGTGCCAGCTCACCCCAGGGTTTCAACACAGATACGCAGTATTTT. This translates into CASSPQGFNTDTQYF. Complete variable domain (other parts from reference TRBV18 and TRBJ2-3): NAGVMQNPRHLVRRRGQEARLRCSPMKGHSHVYWYRQLPEEGLKFMVYLQKENIIDESGMPKERFSAEFPKEGPSILRIQQVVRGDSAAYFCASSPQGFNTDTQYFGPGTRLTVL.

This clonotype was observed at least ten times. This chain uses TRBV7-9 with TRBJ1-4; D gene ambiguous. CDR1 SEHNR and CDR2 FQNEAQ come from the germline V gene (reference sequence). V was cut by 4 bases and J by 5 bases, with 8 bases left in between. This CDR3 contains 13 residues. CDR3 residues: CASSWTVNEKLFF. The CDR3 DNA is TGTGCCAGCAGCTGGACGGTGAATGAAAAACTGTTTTTT.

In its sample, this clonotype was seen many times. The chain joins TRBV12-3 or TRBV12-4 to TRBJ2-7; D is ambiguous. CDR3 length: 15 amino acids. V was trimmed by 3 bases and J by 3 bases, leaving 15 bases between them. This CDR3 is CASSFSRDKSYEQYF. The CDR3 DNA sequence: TGTGCCAGCAGTTTCTCTCGCGATAAAAGCTACGAGCAGTACTTC.

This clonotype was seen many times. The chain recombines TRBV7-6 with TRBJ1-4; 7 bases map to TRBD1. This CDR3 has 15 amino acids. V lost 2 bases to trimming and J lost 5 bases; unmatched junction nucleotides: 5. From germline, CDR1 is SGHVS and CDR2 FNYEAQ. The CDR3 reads CASSLWTGQNEKLFF. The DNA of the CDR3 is TGTGCCAGCAGCTTATGGACAGGCCAAAATGAAAAACTGTTTTTT.

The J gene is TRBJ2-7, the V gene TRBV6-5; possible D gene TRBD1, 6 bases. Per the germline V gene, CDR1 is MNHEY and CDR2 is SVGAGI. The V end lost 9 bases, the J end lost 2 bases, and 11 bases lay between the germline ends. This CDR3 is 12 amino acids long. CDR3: CASRTVTYEQYF. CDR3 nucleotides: TGTGCCAGTAGGACAGTGACCTACGAGCAGTACTTC.

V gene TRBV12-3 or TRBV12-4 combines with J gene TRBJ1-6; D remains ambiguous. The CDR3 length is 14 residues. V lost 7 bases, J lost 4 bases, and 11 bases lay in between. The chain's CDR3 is CASTASGYNSPLHF. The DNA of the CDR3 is TGTGCCAGCACCGCTTCGGGTTATAATTCACCCCTCCACTTT.

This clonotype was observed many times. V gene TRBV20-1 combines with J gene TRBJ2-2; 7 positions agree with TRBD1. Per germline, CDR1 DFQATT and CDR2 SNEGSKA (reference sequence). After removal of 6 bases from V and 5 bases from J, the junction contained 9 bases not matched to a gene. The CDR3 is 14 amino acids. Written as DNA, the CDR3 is TGCAGTGCCACTTTACAGGGGCGGACCGGGGAGCTGTTTTTT. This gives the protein CSATLQGRTGELFF.

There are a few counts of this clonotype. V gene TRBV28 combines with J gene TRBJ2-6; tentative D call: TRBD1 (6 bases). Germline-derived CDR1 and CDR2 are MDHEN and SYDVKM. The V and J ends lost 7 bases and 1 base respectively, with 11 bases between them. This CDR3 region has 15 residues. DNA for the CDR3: TGTGCCAGCAACCAACAGGGTTCTGGGGCCAACGTCCTGACTTTC. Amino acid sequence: CASNQQGSGANVLTF.

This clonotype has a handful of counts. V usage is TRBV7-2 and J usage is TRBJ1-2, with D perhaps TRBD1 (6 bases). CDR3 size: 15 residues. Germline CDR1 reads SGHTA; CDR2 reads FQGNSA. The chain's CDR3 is CAEADLGGLDYGYTF. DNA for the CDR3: TGTGCGGAGGCAGACCTTGGGGGCTTAGACTATGGCTACACCTTC.

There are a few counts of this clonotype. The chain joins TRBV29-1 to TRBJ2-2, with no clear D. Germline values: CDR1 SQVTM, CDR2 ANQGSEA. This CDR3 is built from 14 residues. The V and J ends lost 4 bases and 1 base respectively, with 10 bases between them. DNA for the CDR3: TGCAGCGTTGGGTACAGAATGAACACCGGGGAGCTGTTTTTT. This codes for CSVGYRMNTGELFF.

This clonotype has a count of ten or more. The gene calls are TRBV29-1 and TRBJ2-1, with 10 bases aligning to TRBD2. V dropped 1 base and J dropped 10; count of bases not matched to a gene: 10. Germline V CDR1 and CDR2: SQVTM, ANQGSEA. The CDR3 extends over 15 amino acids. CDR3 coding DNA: TGCAGCGTTGAAGGGGGGAGCGGGAGGGCCGGGGAGCAGTTCTTC. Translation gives CSVEGGSGRAGEQFF.

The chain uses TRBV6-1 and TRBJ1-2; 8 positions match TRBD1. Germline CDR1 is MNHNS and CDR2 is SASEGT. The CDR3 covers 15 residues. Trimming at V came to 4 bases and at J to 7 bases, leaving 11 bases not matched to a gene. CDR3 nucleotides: TGTGCCAGCAGTGCCCTAGGACAGGGCGTCTCTGGCTACACCTTC. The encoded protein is CASSALGQGVSGYTF.